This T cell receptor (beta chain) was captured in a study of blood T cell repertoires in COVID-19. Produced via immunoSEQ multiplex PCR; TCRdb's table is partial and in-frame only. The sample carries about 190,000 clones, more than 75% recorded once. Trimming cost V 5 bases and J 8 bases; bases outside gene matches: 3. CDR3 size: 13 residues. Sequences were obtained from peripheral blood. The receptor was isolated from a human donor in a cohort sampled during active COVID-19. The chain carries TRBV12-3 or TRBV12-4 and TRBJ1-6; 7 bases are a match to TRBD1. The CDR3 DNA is TGTGCCAGCAGTGGGACAGCAGATTCACCCCTCCACTTT. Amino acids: CASSGTADSPLHF.